These T cell receptor beta chains were read from a single sample in a study of CD8+CD57+ T cells in acquired aplastic anemia. One entry per CDR3 protein results from TCRdb running MiXCR on the reads. The sample includes approximately 180,000 distinct CDR3 sequences, 45% to 55% seen only once; the top ten take 0.85% to 1.3%. Material for sequencing was sorted CD4+, CD8+, or CD8+CD57+ T cells (not recorded which) from PBMCs. These receptors came from a human donor with aplastic anemia. Each CDR3 is given without its conserved first and last residue.

12	TRBV9	TRBJ2-3	ASSSSGSTDTQC
13	TRBV11-2	TRBJ2-1	ASSLKGKTYNEQF
12	TRBV5-4	TRBJ2-7	ASSLVGQPYEQY
13	TRBV3-1	TRBJ1-5	ASSLGAYSNQPQH
10	TRBV10-2	TRBJ2-7	ASSENGGERY
12	TRBV15	TRBJ2-7	ATSRDSSGYEQY
11	TRBV20-1	TRBJ2-7	SARSGGMYEQY
11	TRBV24-1	TRBJ1-1	ATSDSTGTEAF
12	TRBV24-1	TRBJ1-1	ATSDLSGVTEAF
12	TRBV6-1	TRBJ2-3	ASSEGMVPDTQY
10	TRBV19	TRBJ2-7	ASISSSYEQY
10	TRBV7-2	TRBJ1-6	ASTLPNSPLH
13	TRBV5-6	TRBJ2-7	ASSPRRGRNYEQY
10	TRBV7-3	TRBJ2-3	ASIGMADTQY
11	TRBV2	TRBJ1-1	AGRDRLNTEAF
10	TRBV29-1	TRBJ1-4	SVTQGNEKLF
13	TRBV20-1	TRBJ1-2	SALSGQGGGYGYT
14	TRBV15	TRBJ2-3	ATSRLPRTGVDTQY
11	TRBV12-3/TRBV12-4	TRBJ1-2	ASSRDRVGGYT
13	TRBV20-1	TRBJ1-5	SARDGTESNQPQH
13	TRBV9	TRBJ2-1	ASSVTSGGAGEQF
11	TRBV10-1	TRBJ2-7	ASAPAGEYEQY
14	TRBV11-2	TRBJ2-1	ASSLGQVQVYNEQL
8	TRBV25-1	TRBJ2-1	ASSQNEQF
12	TRBV5-1	TRBJ2-7	ASSADRGLNEQY
10	TRBV15	TRBJ1-2	ATSRDRLGYT
12	TRBV20-1	TRBJ2-1	SARAASGDNEQF
12	TRBV20-1	TRBJ2-3	SASGLAGVDTQY
12	TRBV3-1	TRBJ1-5	ASSSLDGGQPQH
11	TRBV2	TRBJ1-1	ASSRDANTEAF
11	TRBV7-2	TRBJ1-5	ASSREPDEPQH
11	TRBV18	TRBJ2-2	ASEGQGIGELF
9	TRBV20-1	TRBJ2-1	SARDQLKQF
16	TRBV4-1	TRBJ1-5	ASSQVSGQRDSNQPQH
12	TRBV6-5	TRBJ1-2	ASSYGGANYGYT
15	TRBV10-3	TRBJ2-1	AISGERIARSYNEQF
12	TRBV20-1	TRBJ2-2	SARSPVGAGELF
12	TRBV5-1	TRBJ2-7	ASRDPTYSYEQY
12	TRBV7-2	TRBJ1-2	ASSLGVSAYGYT
11	TRBV29-1	TRBJ1-2	SVEGGAPEGYT
13	TRBV18	TRBJ2-2	ASSGTGANTGELF
10	TRBV2	TRBJ2-7	ASSRFSYEQY
12	TRBV7-8	TRBJ2-7	ASSRIQSRGPEY
14	TRBV11-1	TRBJ2-7	ASSQVGTRADYEQY
14	TRBV10-3	TRBJ1-3	AISESGGASGNTIY
12	TRBV28	TRBJ1-5	ASIEGLGSQPQH
15	TRBV12-3/TRBV12-4	TRBJ2-1	ASSLQLGRGLNNEQF
10	TRBV29-1	TRBJ2-5	SVGREGETQY
12	TRBV29-1	TRBJ2-2	SVEAGEYTGELF
12	TRBV19	TRBJ2-7	ASSIRQGLFEQY
13	TRBV6-5	TRBJ2-3	ASSYIGIGTDTQY
12	TRBV11-2	TRBJ2-4	ASSPEVAKNIQY
12	TRBV9	TRBJ2-2	ASSAGGALGELF
11	TRBV24-1	TRBJ2-5	ATSDEGWETQY
11	TRBV6-1	TRBJ1-2	ASRTGGRYGYT
12	TRBV5-6	TRBJ2-7	ASSLPDRADEQY
13	TRBV5-1	TRBJ2-2	ASSTGQTNTGELF